The 9 T cell receptor beta chains listed next were all sequenced from one sample in a study of cytomegalovirus exposure and HLA in healthy donors. Sequencing used immunoSEQ multiplex PCR; TCRdb keeps in-frame clones, though not all of them. The table has more than 90,000 clones, around 89% seen once. The specimen sequenced was PBMCs. Receptor source: a man between 18 and 35 years old in good health and CMV-seronegative.

The gene calls are TRBV4-1 and TRBJ1-1; D is unclear. Germline V lookup: CDR1 MGHRA, CDR2 YSYEKL. The V and J ends lost 4 bases and 4 bases respectively, with 13 bases between them. The CDR3 length is 14 residues. This CDR3 reads CASSLNGQSTEAFF. As DNA, the CDR3 is TGCGCCAGCAGCCTGAATGGGCAGTCCACTGAAGCTTTCTTT.

This clone showed up just once. The CDR3 reads CASSLGAYEQYF. In DNA form, the CDR3 reads TGTGCCAGCAGCTTAGGGGCTTACGAGCAGTACTTC. The chain has TRBV11-2 and TRBJ2-7; D not certain. The CDR3 has 12 residues. The germline V gene has CDR1 SGHAT and CDR2 FQNNGV. With 1 base removed from V and 4 bases from J, the gap between germline ends came to 5 bases.

This clone was found once. V is TRBV27 and J is TRBJ2-7, with 7 bases identical to TRBD2. CDR1 is MNHEY and CDR2 is SMNVEV in the germline V gene (reference sequence). The CDR3 has 14 amino acids. Losses at the gene ends were 6 bases for V and 4 bases for J; bases not matched to a gene: 9. The CDR3 reads CASSPGLEVYEQYF. CDR3 nucleotide sequence: TGTGCCAGCAGCCCCGGACTAGAAGTATACGAGCAGTACTTC.

Concerning this clone itself: Other nucleotide sequences from this sample produce the same CDR3. The chain's CDR3 is CASSVGQGGYEQYF. The CDR3 DNA follows: TGTGCCAGCAGCGTTGGACAGGGTGGGTACGAGCAGTACTTC. The V gene is TRBV9, the J gene TRBJ2-7, with TRBD1 identical over 8 bases. Germline V lookup: CDR1 SGDLS, CDR2 YYNGEE. The CDR3 is made up of 14 amino acids. V dropped 2 bases and J dropped 4; count of bases not matched to a gene: 5.

This CDR3 is CASSVGRDSRSLGNTEAFF. In DNA form, the CDR3 reads TGTGCCAGCAGCGTAGGACGGGACAGCCGTTCACTGGGGAACACTGAAGCTTTCTTT. The chain recombines TRBV9 with TRBJ1-1; 7 nucleotides match TRBD1. This CDR3 comprises 19 residues. J gave up 1 base and V 0 bases, and 15 bases lay outside the gene matches. Germline V gene lookup returns CDR1 SGDLS and CDR2 YYNGEE.

This chain links TRBV12-5 with TRBJ1-5, with 9 bases lining up with TRBD1. Per the germline V gene, CDR1 is LGHNT and CDR2 is FRNRAP. J lost 4 bases, V lost 3 bases, and 13 bases had no gene match. The CDR3 extends over 18 amino acids. CDR3: CASGFLNRDRVPNQPQHF. CDR3 in DNA: TGTGCTAGTGGTTTTCTGAACCGGGACAGGGTACCTAATCAGCCCCAGCATTTT.

The rearrangement uses TRBV25-1 and TRBJ2-1, with a possible D match to TRBD1 (6 bases). The CDR3 is made up of 13 amino acids. V was pared by 5 bases and J by 16 bases, with 21 bases between. From germline, CDR1 is MGHDK and CDR2 SYGVNS. The CDR3 DNA is TGTGCCAGCAGTAAACTCGGGACACGCGTTTATTTCTTC. Translated: CASSKLGTRVYFF.

This chain joins TRBV7-2 and TRBJ1-1; D remains unclear. Germline values: CDR1 SGHTA, CDR2 FQGNSA. V was shortened by 4 bases and J by 7 bases, with 13 bases between the two germline ends. This CDR3 has 13 amino acids. CDR3 loop: CASSSRGVGEAFF. The CDR3 DNA reads TGTGCCAGCAGCTCCCGCGGGGTTGGTGAAGCTTTCTTT.

This clone is classed as medium-sized. This sequence joins TRBV28 and TRBJ1-4, with TRBD1 matching over 12 bases. This CDR3 is 15 amino acids long. V shed 5 bases, J shed 6 bases, and the junction held 4 bases outside the gene matches. Germline V CDR1 and CDR2: MDHEN, SYDVKM. The CDR3 loop is CASSMWDRGHEKLFF. CDR3 nucleotides: TGTGCCAGCAGTATGTGGGACAGGGGGCATGAAAAACTGTTTTTT.